This T cell receptor (beta chain) was captured by sequencing in a study of cytomegalovirus exposure and HLA in healthy donors. The study, taken as a whole, reports: Per a prior analysis, the majority of TCR beta V segments were productive roughly 87% or roughly 30% of the time. 16,951 TCR beta sequences were associated with HLA alleles at 0.05 false discovery rate in a later analysis.

It was with 60 Vbeta and 13 Jbeta primers that the PCR ran. Repertoires were generated with immunoSEQ multiplex PCR, while TCRdb's copy carries only in-frame clones and drops some. This table holds 150,000 to 200,000 clones, approximately 79% found once. Notes on this clone: Its antigen is not known.

The TCR was taken from a male donor in good health and CMV-seronegative. The sequenced material came from PBMCs.

For the CDR3, the DNA is TGTGCCAGCAGTTACTCCCCTCTACCTCCCTACAATGAGCAGTTCTTC. It is translated as CASSYSPLPPYNEQFF. This chain joins TRBV6-5 and TRBJ2-1, with unresolved D. The V end was cut by 0 bases, the J end by 2 bases, with 11 bases between. The CDR3 consists of 16 residues. The germline V gene encodes CDR1 MNHEY and CDR2 SVGAGI.